This T cell receptor beta chain emerged from a study of Ad26.COV2.S vaccination and SARS-CoV-2 variants. Study-wide context: Ad26.COV2.S shots went into the muscle once or twice, 56 days apart. The study's findings and limits: Vaccine and placebo recipients had similar non-spike TCR breadth. Responses of T cells in total may have been underestimated by the TCR breadth and depth analyses.

The assay was immunoSEQ multiplex PCR, and TCRdb's table has in-frame clones only and misses some. The data show 300,000 to 350,000 clones, 85% to 90% seen once. Concerning this clone: The target antigen is unknown.

The CDR3 contains 12 residues. Germline loops: CDR1 LNHDA, CDR2 SQIVND (reference sequence). Deletions cut 7 bases from V and 6 bases from J, with 12 bases between. Treatment given: roughly 19 received Ad26.COV2.S at low or high dose, single or two shots; five or six received placebo; per-sample allocation not given. The samples were gathered on day 63 after the first injection of vaccine or placebo. The rearrangement uses TRBV19 and TRBJ1-1; D not resolved. The sequenced sample was peripheral blood, obtained in a trial of Ad26.COV2.S vaccine versus placebo. The TCR was taken from a person aged 18-60 years who received the Ad26.COV2.S COVID-19 vaccine or a placebo. The CDR3 sequence is CASTALGPEAFF. Written as DNA, the CDR3 is TGTGCCAGTACGGCCCTAGGACCTGAAGCTTTCTTT.